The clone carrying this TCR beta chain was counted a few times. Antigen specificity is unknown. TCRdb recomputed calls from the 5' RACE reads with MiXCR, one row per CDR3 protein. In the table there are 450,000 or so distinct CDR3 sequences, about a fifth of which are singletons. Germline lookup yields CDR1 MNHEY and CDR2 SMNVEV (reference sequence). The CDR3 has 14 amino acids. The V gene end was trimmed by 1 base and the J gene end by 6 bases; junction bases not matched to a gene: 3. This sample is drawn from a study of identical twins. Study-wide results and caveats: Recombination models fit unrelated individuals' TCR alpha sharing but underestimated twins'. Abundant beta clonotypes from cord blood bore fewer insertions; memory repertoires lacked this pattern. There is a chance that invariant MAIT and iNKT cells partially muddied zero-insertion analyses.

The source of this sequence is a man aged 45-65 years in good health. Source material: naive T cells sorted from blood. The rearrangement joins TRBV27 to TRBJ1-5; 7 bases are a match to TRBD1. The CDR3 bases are TGTGCCAGCAGTTTATGGGAGGGGGCTCAGCCCCAGCATTTT. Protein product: CASSLWEGAQPQHF.